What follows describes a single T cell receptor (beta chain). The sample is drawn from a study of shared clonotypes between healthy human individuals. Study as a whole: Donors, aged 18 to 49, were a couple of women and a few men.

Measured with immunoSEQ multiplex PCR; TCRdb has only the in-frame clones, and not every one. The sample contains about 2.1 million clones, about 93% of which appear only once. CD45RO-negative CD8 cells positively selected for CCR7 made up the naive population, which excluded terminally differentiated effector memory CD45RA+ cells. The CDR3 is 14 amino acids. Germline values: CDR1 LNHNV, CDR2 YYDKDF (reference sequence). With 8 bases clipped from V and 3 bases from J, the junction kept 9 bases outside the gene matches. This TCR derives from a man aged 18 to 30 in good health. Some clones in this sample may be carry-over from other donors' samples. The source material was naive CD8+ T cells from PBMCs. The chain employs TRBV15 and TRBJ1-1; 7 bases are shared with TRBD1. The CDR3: CATSGGGAYTEAFF. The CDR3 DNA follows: TGTGCCACCTCCGGAGGGGGCGCTTACACTGAAGCTTTCTTT. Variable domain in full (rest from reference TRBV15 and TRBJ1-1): DAMVIQNPRYQVTQFGKPVTLSCSQTLNHNVMYWYQQKSSQAPKLLFHYYDKDFNNEADTPDNFQSRRPNTSFCFLDIRSPGLGDTAMYLCATSGGGAYTEAFFGQGTRLTVV.